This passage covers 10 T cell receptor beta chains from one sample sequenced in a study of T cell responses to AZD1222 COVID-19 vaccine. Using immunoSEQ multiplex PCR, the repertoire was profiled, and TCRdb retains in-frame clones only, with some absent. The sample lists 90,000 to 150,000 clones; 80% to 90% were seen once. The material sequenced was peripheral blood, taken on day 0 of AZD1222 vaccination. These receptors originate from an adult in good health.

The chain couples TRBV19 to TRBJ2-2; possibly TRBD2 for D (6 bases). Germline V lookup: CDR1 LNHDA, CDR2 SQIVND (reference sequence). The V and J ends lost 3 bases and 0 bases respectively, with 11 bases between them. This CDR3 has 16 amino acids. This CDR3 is CASSIRGGTNTGELFF. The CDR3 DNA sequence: TGTGCCAGTAGTATTAGGGGAGGAACGAACACCGGGGAGCTGTTTTTT.

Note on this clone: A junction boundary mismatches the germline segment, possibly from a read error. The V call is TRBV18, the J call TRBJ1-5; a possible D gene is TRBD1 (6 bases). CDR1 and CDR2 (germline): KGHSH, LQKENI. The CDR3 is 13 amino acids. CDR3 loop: CASSPASLTGRNF. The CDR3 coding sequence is TGTGCCAGCTCACCAGCTTCCTTGACAGGCAGGAATTTT.

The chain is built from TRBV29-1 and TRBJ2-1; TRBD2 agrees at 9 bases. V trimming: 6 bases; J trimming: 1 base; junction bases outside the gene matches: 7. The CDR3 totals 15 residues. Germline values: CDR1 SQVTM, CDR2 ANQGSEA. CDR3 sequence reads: CSVGKAGGSYNEQFF. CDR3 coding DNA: TGCAGCGTCGGTAAAGCGGGAGGTTCCTACAATGAGCAGTTCTTC.

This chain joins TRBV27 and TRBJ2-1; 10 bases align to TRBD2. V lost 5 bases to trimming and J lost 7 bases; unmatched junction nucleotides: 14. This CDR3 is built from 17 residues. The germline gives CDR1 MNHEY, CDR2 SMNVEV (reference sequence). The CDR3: CASSPLLPSGRGNEQFF. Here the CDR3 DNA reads TGTGCCAGCAGTCCACTACTCCCTAGCGGGAGAGGGAATGAGCAGTTCTTC.

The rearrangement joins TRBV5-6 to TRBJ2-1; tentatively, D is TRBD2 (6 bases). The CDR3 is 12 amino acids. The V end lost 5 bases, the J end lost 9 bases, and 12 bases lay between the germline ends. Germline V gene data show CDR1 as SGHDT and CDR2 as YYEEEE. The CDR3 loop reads CASSIAVGEQFF. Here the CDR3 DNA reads TGTGCCAGCAGTATAGCGGTTGGTGAGCAGTTCTTC.

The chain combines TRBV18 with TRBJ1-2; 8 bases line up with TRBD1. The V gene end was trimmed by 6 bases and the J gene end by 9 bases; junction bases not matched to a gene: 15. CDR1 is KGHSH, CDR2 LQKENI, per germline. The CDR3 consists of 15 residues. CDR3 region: CASSQVGQGGVSYTF. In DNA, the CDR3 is TGTGCCAGCTCCCAGGTTGGACAGGGCGGAGTAAGCTACACCTTC.

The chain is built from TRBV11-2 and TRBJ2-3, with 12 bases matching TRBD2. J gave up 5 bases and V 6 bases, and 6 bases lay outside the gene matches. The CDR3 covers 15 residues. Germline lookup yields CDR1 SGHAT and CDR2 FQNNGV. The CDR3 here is CASRRTSGKIDTQYF. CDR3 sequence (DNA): TGTGCCAGCAGGAGGACTAGCGGGAAAATAGATACGCAGTATTTT.

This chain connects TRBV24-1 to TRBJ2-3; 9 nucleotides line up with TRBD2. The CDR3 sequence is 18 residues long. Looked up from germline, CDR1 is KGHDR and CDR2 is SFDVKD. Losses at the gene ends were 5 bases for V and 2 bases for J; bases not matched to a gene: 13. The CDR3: CATSAQGFLAGHTDTQYF. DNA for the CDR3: TGTGCCACCAGTGCCCAAGGGTTCCTAGCGGGACACACAGATACGCAGTATTTT.

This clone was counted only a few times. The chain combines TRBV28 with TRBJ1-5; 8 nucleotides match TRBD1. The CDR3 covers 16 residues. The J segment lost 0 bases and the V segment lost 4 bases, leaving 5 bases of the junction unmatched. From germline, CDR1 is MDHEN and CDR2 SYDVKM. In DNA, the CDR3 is TGTGCCAGCAGTTCCTCACAGGGGGATAGCAATCAGCCCCAGCATTTT. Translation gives CASSSSQGDSNQPQHF.

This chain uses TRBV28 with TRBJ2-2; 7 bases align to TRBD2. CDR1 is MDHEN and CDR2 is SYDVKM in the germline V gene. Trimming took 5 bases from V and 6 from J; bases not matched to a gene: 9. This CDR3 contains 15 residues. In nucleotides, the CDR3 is TGTGCCAGCAGTAAAGCCGGGACTATGTCCGGGGAGCTGTTTTTT. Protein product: CASSKAGTMSGELFF.